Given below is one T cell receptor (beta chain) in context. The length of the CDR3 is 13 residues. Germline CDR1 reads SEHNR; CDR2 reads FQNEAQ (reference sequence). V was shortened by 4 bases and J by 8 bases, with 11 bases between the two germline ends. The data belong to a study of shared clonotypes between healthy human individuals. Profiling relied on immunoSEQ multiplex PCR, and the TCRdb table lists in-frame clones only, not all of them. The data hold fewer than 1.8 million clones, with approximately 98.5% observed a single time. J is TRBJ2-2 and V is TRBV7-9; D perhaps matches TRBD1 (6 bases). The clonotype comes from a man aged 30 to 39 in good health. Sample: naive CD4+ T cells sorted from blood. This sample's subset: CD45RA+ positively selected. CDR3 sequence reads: CASSWTDSGELFF. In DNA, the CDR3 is TGTGCCAGCAGCTGGACAGATTCGGGGGAGCTGTTTTTT.